This T cell receptor beta chain is drawn from a study of a mutant IDH1 vaccine in newly diagnosed glioma. Across the study: Earlier care involved radiotherapy, temozolomide, or both, and the majority received both. Study-level points and caveats: The authors found pseudoprogression apparently unrelated to changes in top peripheral T cell clonotypes.

Time point defined: week 5, during vaccination. Every vaccination contained 300 ug of the mutant IDH1 20-mer peptide and was paired with topical imiquimod. The repertoire was sequenced with immunoSEQ multiplex PCR; TCRdb's copy has only in-frame clones and lacks some. The sample shows about 37,000 clones, about four fifths of them seen only once. Points on this clone: Its antigen remains unidentified.

The CDR3 totals 15 residues. Germline V gene data show CDR1 as ENHRY and CDR2 as SYGVKD. The ends were cut back, 5 bases at V and 4 bases at J, with 17 bases in the middle. V usage is TRBV10-3 and J usage is TRBJ1-1, with a weak D call TRBD1 (5 bases). The material was PBMCs, obtained from a glioma patient whose treatment included an IDH1 peptide vaccine. This receptor was taken from a man aged 25 to 45 with glioma. The CDR3: CAISPELGEGTEAFF. As DNA, the CDR3 is TGTGCCATCAGTCCCGAGTTGGGGGAGGGCACTGAAGCTTTCTTT.